The T cell receptor (beta chain) under discussion was sequenced for a study of shared clonotypes between healthy human individuals. Findings of the study overall: Memory subsets generally showed smaller estimated richness than naive subsets did. Expectations were that clonotype sharing among donors would be affected by sequencing depth.

Remarks on this clone: Its antigen is undetermined.

This CDR3 region has 16 residues. V lost 2 bases and J lost 0, with 14 bases in between. Germline loops: CDR1 MDHEN, CDR2 SYDVKM. Sequencing was performed with immunoSEQ multiplex PCR; in TCRdb, only in-frame clones are kept and a portion is missing. The sample records around 2.5 million clones, 80% to 95% being singletons. V usage is TRBV28 and J usage is TRBJ2-7; D possibly corresponds to TRBD1 (6 bases). The TCR was taken from a young man in good health. Some clones in this sample may be carry-over from other donors' samples. The sequenced sample consisted of naive CD4+ T cells from PBMCs. Noted subset: CD45RA+ positively selected. CDR3 nucleotide sequence: TGTGCCAGCAGTTTACAGACAGGCTCCCCCTCCTACGAGCAGTACTTC. It specifies CASSLQTGSPSYEQYF.